This paragraph covers one T cell receptor delta chain sequence. V was pared by 6 bases and J by 7 bases, with 11 bases of the junction left unmatched. This CDR3 contains 16 residues. Germline-derived CDR1 and CDR2 are TSWWSYY and QGS. This specimen belongs to a study of γδ T cells in repeated Plasmodium falciparum infection. Across the study: Donors were malaria-exposed Malian children or age- and gender-matched Australian children.

TCRdb called clones anew from the multiplex PCR reads with CATT. The sample holds 50,000 or so delta-chain clones, roughly 1.6% seen once. Bulk repertoires came from Vgamma9/Vdelta2+ or Vdelta2-negative gammadelta T cells flow-sorted from PBMC. The chain carries TRDV1 and TRDJ1; 13 bases agree with TRDD3. Because TCRdb records no J gene, it was assigned here through a match of the DNA to germline. Sequencing input: gamma-delta T cells from blood. The sequence came from a pool of human donors (malaria-infected and uninfected, not separated). This CDR3 is CALGSAYWGIRGKLIF. The CDR3 DNA reads TGTGCTCTTGGTAGTGCCTACTGGGGGATACGAGGTAAACTCATCTTT.